Below are 26 T cell receptor beta chains sequenced from a single sample in a study of blood T cell repertoires in COVID-19. Produced via immunoSEQ multiplex PCR; TCRdb's table is partial and in-frame only. The sample shows about 260,000 clones, 65% to 90% of them seen only once. Sequencing input: peripheral blood. All receptors come from a human donor in a cohort sampled during active COVID-19.

The chain recombines TRBV10-1 with TRBJ2-3, with a tentative D call TRBD1 (6 bases). Between the trimmed V and J ends, which lost 3 bases and 3 bases, there was a span of 13 bases. The CDR3 is made up of 15 amino acids. Germline CDR1 WNHNN, CDR2 SYGVQD (reference sequence). CDR3 DNA: TGCGCCAGCAGTGATCCTGGACAGCCTACAGATACGCAGTATTTT. It yields the protein CASSDPGQPTDTQYF.

The chain is built from TRBV19 and TRBJ1-2; a possible D gene is TRBD1 (5 bases). This CDR3 has 13 amino acids. Trimming cost V 3 bases and J 4 bases, with 9 bases left between them. The germline gives CDR1 LNHDA, CDR2 SQIVND (reference sequence). The CDR3 nucleotides are TGTGCCAGTAGTATGGACACACGCTATGGCTACACCTTC. It specifies CASSMDTRYGYTF.

This clone was picked up a small number of times. CDR3 in amino acids: CASSLTGTGNTEAFF. As DNA, the CDR3 is TGTGCCAGCAGCCTTACTGGGACAGGTAACACTGAAGCTTTCTTT. V usage is TRBV5-4 and J usage is TRBJ1-1, with 8 bases aligning to TRBD1. With 4 bases clipped from V and 2 bases from J, the junction kept 7 bases outside the gene matches. The CDR3 spans 15 residues. Per germline, CDR1 SGHNT and CDR2 YYREEE (reference sequence).

The chain uses TRBV6-5 and TRBJ1-2; possible D gene TRBD1, 5 bases. V lost 6 bases, J lost 8 bases, and 13 bases lay in between. The CDR3 has 12 amino acids. Germline lookup yields CDR1 MNHEY and CDR2 SVGAGI. CDR3 sequence (DNA): TGTGCCAGCAGAATCTTGGAGGGGGGCTACACCTTC. Translation: CASRILEGGYTF.

This sequence joins TRBV28 and TRBJ2-1, with a possible D match to TRBD2 (5 bases). Trimming left V 8 bases short and J 3 bases short, with 14 bases between. The CDR3 length is 14 residues. Germline V gene sequence: CDR1 MDHEN, CDR2 SYDVKM. Written as DNA, the CDR3 is TGTGCCAGCCACCCGAGGGAGCGCTACAATGAGCAGTTCTTC. It is translated as CASHPRERYNEQFF.

This chain connects TRBV14 to TRBJ1-5; 7 nucleotides match TRBD1. The CDR3 length is 13 residues. Trimming removed 4 bases from V and 5 bases from J; junction bases left unmatched: 2. CDR1 and CDR2 (germline): SGHDN, FVKESK. In nucleotides, the CDR3 is TGTGCCAGCAGCCTACAGGGGCATCAGCCCCAGCATTTT. Translating gives CASSLQGHQPQHF.

The gene calls are TRBV6-6 and TRBJ1-5, with 12 nucleotides matching TRBD1. With V trimmed by 5 bases and J by 6 bases, 11 bases remained unmatched. Per germline, CDR1 MNHNY and CDR2 SVGAGI (reference sequence). The CDR3 totals 17 residues. CDR3 sequence: CASSPITGTGGLQPQHF. In DNA, the CDR3 is TGTGCCAGCAGTCCTATTACCGGGACAGGGGGCCTTCAGCCCCAGCATTTT.

V and J are TRBV6-1 and TRBJ1-1; 8 bases agree with TRBD1. V trimming: 4 bases; J trimming: 3 bases; junction bases outside the gene matches: 10. The CDR3 loop spans 16 amino acids. Germline V CDR1 and CDR2: MNHNS, SASEGT. The CDR3 nucleotides read TGTGCCAGCAGTGGGACCAGGGGGCGGGGAGACACTGAAGCTTTCTTT. Translation gives CASSGTRGRGDTEAFF.

The chain has TRBV7-9 and TRBJ2-7; unclear D gene. Germline CDR1 and CDR2: SEHNR and FQNEAQ (reference sequence). This CDR3 spans 13 amino acids. V was shortened by 5 bases and J by 5 bases, with 13 bases between the two germline ends. CDR3 region: CASSPPVFHEQYF. The CDR3 nucleotides are TGTGCCAGCAGCCCTCCCGTTTTCCACGAGCAGTACTTC.

V usage is TRBV5-4 and J usage is TRBJ2-2; D perhaps matches TRBD2 (5 bases). Germline CDR1 reads SGHNT; CDR2 reads YYREEE (reference sequence). There are 15 residues in the CDR3. V was trimmed by 4 bases and J by 5 bases, leaving 15 bases between them. The chain's CDR3 is CASSPREKGTGELFF. The CDR3 nucleotides read TGTGCCAGCAGCCCGAGGGAGAAGGGAACCGGGGAGCTGTTTTTT.

The chain links TRBV5-4 to TRBJ1-6, with 12 bases that match TRBD1. This CDR3 comprises 19 residues. Germline-derived CDR1 and CDR2 are SGHNT and YYREEE (reference sequence). The V gene end was trimmed by 4 bases and the J gene end by 7 bases; junction bases not matched to a gene: 15. In DNA form, the CDR3 reads TGTGCCAGCAGCCCAGCCAGGAATCGGGGGACAGGGGGCAATTCACCCCTCCACTTT. It yields the protein CASSPARNRGTGGNSPLHF.

The chain employs TRBV28 and TRBJ2-1; 7 nucleotides align to TRBD1. Germline V lookup: CDR1 MDHEN, CDR2 SYDVKM. V lost 7 bases to trimming and J lost 4 bases; unmatched junction nucleotides: 13. The CDR3 length is 16 residues. In DNA, the CDR3 is TGTGCCAGCATCGGACCGGGACAGACCTTTTACAATGAGCAGTTCTTC. Protein sequence: CASIGPGQTFYNEQFF.

This clone was recorded once. The chain's CDR3 is CASSTGGQWSSPLHF. As DNA, the CDR3 is TGCGCCAGCAGCACTGGGGGACAGTGGTCTTCACCCCTCCACTTT. The chain uses TRBV5-1 and TRBJ1-6, with 7 bases identical to TRBD1. V shed 4 bases, J shed 9 bases, and the junction held 10 bases outside the gene matches. The CDR3 is made up of 15 amino acids. The V gene's germline CDR1 is SGHRS and CDR2 YFSETQ.

V gene TRBV21-1 combines with J gene TRBJ1-3; the table's D call TRBD1 went unverified against the DNA. TRBV21-1 is flagged as a pseudogene. This CDR3 region has 18 residues. CDR3 nucleotides: TGTGCCAGCAGCAAACATCGGCAAACAGGGAGCTCTGGAAACACCATATATTTT. Translating it yields CASSKHRQTGSSGNTIYF.

The genes are TRBV2 and TRBJ1-2, with D possibly matching TRBD1 (5 bases). The CDR3 runs 13 residues. From germline, CDR1 is SNHLY and CDR2 FYNNEI. V dropped 4 bases and J dropped 2 bases, with 8 bases sitting between them. The CDR3 protein is CASSAGGNYGYTF. DNA for the CDR3: TGTGCCAGCAGTGCTGGGGGGAACTATGGCTACACCTTC.

The sample holds a few counts of this clone. V usage is TRBV21-1 and J usage is TRBJ2-5; no DNA check was done on the table's D call, TRBD2. TRBV21-1 is classified as a pseudogene. The CDR3 spans 16 residues. The CDR3 reads CASSKAGGGSFETQYF. The CDR3 DNA sequence: TGTGCCAGCAGCAAAGCGGGCGGCGGGAGCTTTGAGACCCAGTACTTC.

This clone was counted a single time. The chain uses TRBV5-4 and TRBJ1-2; no firm D call. Trimming removed 5 bases from V and 2 bases from J, with 7 bases in between. CDR1 and CDR2 from the germline V gene are SGHNT and YYREEE (reference sequence). The CDR3 runs to 12 residues. The CDR3 loop reads CASSDGNYGYTF. DNA for the CDR3: TGTGCCAGCAGTGACGGGAACTATGGCTACACCTTC.

This chain links TRBV25-1 with TRBJ2-1; possible D gene TRBD1, 6 bases. Germline V CDR1 and CDR2: MGHDK, SYGVNS. Trimming took off 8 bases at V and 0 bases at J, with 14 bases between the two ends. The CDR3 is made up of 15 amino acids. Written as DNA, the CDR3 is TGTGCCAGCCAGCTCCCAGGGGCCTCCTACAATGAGCAGTTCTTC. Its protein is CASQLPGASYNEQFF.

In regard to this clone: At the DNA level, this CDR3 is encoded by other sequences in the same sample as well. The chain employs TRBV7-2 and TRBJ1-5, with no clear D. The CDR3 runs to 13 residues. The V end lost 9 bases, the J end lost 1 base, and 10 bases lay between the germline ends. Germline V gene data show CDR1 as SGHTA and CDR2 as FQGNSA. CDR3 in DNA: TGTGCCAGTTCCCGGGGAAGCAATCAGCCCCAGCATTTT. As protein: CASSRGSNQPQHF.

V usage is TRBV20-1 and J usage is TRBJ2-7, with 8 bases aligning to TRBD1. Germline V gene data show CDR1 as DFQATT and CDR2 as SNEGSKA (reference sequence). The CDR3 runs 11 residues. V shed 5 bases, J shed 10 bases, and the junction held 7 bases outside the gene matches. Written as DNA, the CDR3 is TGCAGTGCTCCCGGGACAGGAGTACAGTACTTC. Residues: CSAPGTGVQYF.

The chain has TRBV27 and TRBJ2-5; D remains unclear. Germline V gene lookup returns CDR1 MNHEY and CDR2 SMNVEV (reference sequence). The V end was cut by 5 bases, the J end by 5 bases, with 12 bases between. CDR3 length: 13 residues. CDR3 coding DNA: TGTGCCAGCAGTACCCTCAACTGGGAGACCCAGTACTTC. It specifies CASSTLNWETQYF.

The chain couples TRBV5-1 to TRBJ2-3; D is perhaps TRBD1 (6 bases). V was cut by 0 bases and J by 3 bases, with 11 bases left in between. This CDR3 is built from 15 residues. Germline V gene lookup returns CDR1 SGHRS and CDR2 YFSETQ. CDR3 residues: CASSLDGQSTDTQYF. CDR3 nucleotides: TGCGCCAGCAGCTTGGACGGACAGAGTACAGATACGCAGTATTTT.

The chain recombines TRBV27 with TRBJ1-1; 7 nucleotides agree with TRBD1. The CDR3 loop spans 13 amino acids. The V gene end was trimmed by 7 bases and the J gene end by 1 base; junction bases not matched to a gene: 3. Germline CDR1 reads MNHEY; CDR2 reads SMNVEV (reference sequence). CDR3 sequence reads: CASKGQENTEAFF. In nucleotides, the CDR3 is TGTGCCAGCAAAGGACAGGAGAACACTGAAGCTTTCTTT.

V and J are TRBV16 and TRBJ2-4; 16 bases are a match to TRBD2. Germline V gene lookup returns CDR1 KGHSY and CDR2 FQNENV. The junction had 4 bases not matched to a gene; V was cut back by 5 bases and J by 0 bases. The CDR3 is 18 residues long. The CDR3 DNA reads TGTGCCAGCAGCTCGGGACTAGCGGGAGGGCCAGCCAAAAACATTCAGTACTTC. Protein: CASSSGLAGGPAKNIQYF.

The CDR3 sequence: CASSPGQRGQPQHF. In DNA, the CDR3 is TGCGCCAGCAGTCCGGGACAGAGAGGGCAGCCCCAGCATTTT. This sequence joins TRBV5-1 and TRBJ1-5; 7 bases are a match to TRBD1. The CDR3 runs to 14 residues. Germline CDR1 SGHRS, CDR2 YFSETQ. After removal of 5 bases from V and 7 bases from J, the junction contained 9 bases not matched to a gene.

This chain links TRBV28 with TRBJ2-1; 7 bases line up with TRBD2. V was pared by 4 bases and J by 9 bases, with 6 bases of the junction left unmatched. Germline V gene sequence: CDR1 MDHEN, CDR2 SYDVKM. CDR3 length: 13 residues. CDR3 in amino acids: CASSSLRGTEQFF. CDR3 DNA: TGTGCCAGCAGTTCCCTGCGGGGGACTGAGCAGTTCTTC.